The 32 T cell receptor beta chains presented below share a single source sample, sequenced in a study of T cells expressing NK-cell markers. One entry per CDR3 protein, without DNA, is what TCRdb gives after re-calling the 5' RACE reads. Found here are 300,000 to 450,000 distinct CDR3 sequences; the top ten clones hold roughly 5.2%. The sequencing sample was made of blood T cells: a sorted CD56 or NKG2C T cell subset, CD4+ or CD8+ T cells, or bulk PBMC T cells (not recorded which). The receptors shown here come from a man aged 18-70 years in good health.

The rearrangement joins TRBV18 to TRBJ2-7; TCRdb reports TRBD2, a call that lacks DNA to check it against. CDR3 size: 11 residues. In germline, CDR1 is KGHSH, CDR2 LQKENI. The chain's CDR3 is CASSPGLEQYF.

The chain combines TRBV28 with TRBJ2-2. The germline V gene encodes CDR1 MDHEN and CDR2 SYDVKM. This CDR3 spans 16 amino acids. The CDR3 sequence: CASSLIRRANTGELFF.

The CDR3 is CASSTLGRGVTDTQYF. The chain couples TRBV2 to TRBJ2-3; no DNA is available, so the TRBD2 call from TCRdb remains unchecked. The CDR3 loop spans 16 amino acids. Germline CDR1 and CDR2: SNHLY and FYNNEI.

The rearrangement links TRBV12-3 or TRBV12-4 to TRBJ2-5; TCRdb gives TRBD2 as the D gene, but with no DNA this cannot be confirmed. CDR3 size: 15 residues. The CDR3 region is CASSPGLPKGETQYF.

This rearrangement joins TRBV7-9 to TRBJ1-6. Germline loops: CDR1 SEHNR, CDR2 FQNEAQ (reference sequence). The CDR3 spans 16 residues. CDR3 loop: CASSPLSGQSNSPLHF.

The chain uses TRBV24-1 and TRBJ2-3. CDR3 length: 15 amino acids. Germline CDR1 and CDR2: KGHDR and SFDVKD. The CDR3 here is CATSDSSRLTDTQYF.

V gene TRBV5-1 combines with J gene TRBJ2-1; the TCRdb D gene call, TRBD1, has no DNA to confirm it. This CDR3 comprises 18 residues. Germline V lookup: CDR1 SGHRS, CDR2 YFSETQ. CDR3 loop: CASSVPSDGGLTTNEQFF.

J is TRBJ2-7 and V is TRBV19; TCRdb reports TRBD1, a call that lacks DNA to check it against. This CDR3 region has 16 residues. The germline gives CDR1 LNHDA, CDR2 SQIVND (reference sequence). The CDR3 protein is CASRKTGTPNSYEQYF.

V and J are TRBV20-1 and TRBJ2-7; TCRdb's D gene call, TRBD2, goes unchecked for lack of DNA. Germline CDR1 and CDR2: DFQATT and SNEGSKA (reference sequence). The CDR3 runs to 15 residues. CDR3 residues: CSAPTAGGGSYEQYF.

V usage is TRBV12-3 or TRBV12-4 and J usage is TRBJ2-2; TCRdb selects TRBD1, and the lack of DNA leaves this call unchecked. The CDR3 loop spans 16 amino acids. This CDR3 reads CASHQLGGSNTGELFF.

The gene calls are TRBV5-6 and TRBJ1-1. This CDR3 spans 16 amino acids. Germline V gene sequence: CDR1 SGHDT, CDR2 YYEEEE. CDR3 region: CASSPRMFEGRTEAFF.

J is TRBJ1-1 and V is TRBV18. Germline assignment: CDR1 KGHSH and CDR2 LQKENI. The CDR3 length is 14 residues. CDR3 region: CASSPTRDRTEAFF.

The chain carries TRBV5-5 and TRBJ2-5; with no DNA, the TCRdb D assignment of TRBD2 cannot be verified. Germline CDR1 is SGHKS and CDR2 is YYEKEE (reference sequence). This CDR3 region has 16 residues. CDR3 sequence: CASSSLAGGTQETQYF.

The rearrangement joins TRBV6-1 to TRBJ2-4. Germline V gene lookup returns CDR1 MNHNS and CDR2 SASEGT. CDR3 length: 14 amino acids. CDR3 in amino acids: CASSELARRRIQYF.

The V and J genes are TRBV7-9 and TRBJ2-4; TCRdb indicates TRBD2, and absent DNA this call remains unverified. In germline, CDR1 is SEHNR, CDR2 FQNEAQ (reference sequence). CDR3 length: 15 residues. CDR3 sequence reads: CASSFGTSEKNIQYF.

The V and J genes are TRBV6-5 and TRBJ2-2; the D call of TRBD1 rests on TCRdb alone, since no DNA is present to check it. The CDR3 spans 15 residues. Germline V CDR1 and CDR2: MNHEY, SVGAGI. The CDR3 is CASSYRGRNTGELFF.

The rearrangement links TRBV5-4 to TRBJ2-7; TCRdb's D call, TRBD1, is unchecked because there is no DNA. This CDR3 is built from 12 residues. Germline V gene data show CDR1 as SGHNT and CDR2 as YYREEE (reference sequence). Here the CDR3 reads CASSGTVGEQYF.

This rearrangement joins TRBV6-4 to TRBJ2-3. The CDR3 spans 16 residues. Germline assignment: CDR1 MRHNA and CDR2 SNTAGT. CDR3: CASSDSRLASTDTQYF.

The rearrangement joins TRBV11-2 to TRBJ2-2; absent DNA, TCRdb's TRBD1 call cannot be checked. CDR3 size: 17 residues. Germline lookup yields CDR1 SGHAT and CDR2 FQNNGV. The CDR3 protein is CVSSSHQGARVTGELFF.

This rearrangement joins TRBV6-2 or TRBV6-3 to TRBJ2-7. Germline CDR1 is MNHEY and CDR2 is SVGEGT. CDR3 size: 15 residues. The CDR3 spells CASSYSKLGPYEQYF.

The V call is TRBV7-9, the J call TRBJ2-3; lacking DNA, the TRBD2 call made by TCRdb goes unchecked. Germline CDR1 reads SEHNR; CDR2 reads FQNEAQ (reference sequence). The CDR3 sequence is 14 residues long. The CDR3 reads CASKEKGYTDTQYF. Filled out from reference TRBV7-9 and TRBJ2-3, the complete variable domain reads DTGVSQNPRHKITKRGQNVTFRCDPISEHNRLYWYRQTLGQGPEFLTYFQNEAQLEKSRLLSDRFSAERPKGSFSTLEIQRTEQGDSAMYLCASKEKGYTDTQYFGPGTRLTVL.

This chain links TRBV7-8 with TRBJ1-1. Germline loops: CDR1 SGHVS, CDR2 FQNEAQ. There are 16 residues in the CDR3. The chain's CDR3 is CASSLGALQVNTEAFF.

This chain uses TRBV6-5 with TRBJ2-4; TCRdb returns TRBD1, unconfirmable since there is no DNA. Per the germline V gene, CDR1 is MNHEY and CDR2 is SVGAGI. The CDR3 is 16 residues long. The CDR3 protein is CASSWGFTGGKNIQYF.

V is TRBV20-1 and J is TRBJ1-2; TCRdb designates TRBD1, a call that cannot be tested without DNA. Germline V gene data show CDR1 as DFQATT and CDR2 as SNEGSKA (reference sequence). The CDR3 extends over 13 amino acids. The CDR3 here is CSPRQGASLGYTF.

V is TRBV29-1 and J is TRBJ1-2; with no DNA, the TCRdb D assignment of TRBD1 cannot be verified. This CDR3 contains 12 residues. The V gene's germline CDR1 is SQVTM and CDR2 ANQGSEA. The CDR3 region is CSGRTNPYGYTF.

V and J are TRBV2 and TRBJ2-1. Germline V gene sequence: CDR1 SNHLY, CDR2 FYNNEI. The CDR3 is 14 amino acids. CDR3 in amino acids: CASSVQDRRSEQFF.

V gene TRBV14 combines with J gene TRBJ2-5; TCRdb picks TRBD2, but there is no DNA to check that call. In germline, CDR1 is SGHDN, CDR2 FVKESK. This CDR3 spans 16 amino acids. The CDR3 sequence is CASSQDGLAGEETQYF.

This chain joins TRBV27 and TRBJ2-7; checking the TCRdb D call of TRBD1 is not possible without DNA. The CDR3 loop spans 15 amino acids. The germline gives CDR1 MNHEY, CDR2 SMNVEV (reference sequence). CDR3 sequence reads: CATMPQGANSYEQYF.

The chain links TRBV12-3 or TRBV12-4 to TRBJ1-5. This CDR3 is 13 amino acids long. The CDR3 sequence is CASSLRVNQPQHF.

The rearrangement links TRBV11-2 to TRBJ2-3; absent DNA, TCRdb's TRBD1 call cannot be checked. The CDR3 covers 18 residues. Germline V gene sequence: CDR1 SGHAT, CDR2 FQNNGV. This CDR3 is CASSLRTGGRPSTDTQYF. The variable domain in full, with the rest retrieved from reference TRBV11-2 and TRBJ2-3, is EAGVAQSPRYKIIEKRQSVAFWCNPISGHATLYWYQQILGQGPKLLIQFQNNGVVDDSQLPKDRFSAERLKGVDSTLKIQPAKLEDSAVYLCASSLRTGGRPSTDTQYFGPGTRLTVL.

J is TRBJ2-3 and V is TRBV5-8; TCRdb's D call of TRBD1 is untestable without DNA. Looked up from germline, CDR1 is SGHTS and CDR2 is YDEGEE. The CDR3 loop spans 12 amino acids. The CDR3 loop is CASSLPWYAQYF.

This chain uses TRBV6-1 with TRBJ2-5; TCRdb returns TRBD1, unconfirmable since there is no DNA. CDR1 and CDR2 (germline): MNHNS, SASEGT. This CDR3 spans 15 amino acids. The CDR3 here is CASSTGRILQETQYF.